The 5 T cell receptor beta chains listed next were all sequenced from one sample in a study of blood T cell repertoires in COVID-19. Using immunoSEQ multiplex PCR, the repertoire was profiled, and TCRdb retains in-frame clones only, with some absent. The sample has 45,000 to 55,000 clones, roughly 84% seen once; the top ten hold about 1.6%. Sample: peripheral blood. Receptor source: a man between 45 and 60 years old with acute or convalescent COVID-19.

The chain recombines TRBV27 with TRBJ2-7; TRBD1 is a possible D gene (6 bases). CDR3 length equals 14 residues. Per the germline V gene, CDR1 is MNHEY and CDR2 is SMNVEV (reference sequence). The ends were cut back, 4 bases at V and 6 bases at J, with 16 bases in the middle. CDR3 region: CASSSGTTLSEQYF. The CDR3 bases are TGTGCCAGCAGTTCCGGGACAACCCTCTCCGAGCAGTACTTC.

The chain carries TRBV5-4 and TRBJ2-1; 7 positions agree with TRBD1. Germline values: CDR1 SGHNT, CDR2 YYREEE (reference sequence). The J segment lost 10 bases and the V segment lost 4 bases, leaving 8 bases of the junction unmatched. The CDR3 runs to 13 residues. The CDR3 is CASSPYRGREQFF. The CDR3, as DNA: TGTGCCAGCAGCCCGTACAGGGGCAGGGAGCAGTTCTTC.

This sequence joins TRBV19 and TRBJ2-2, with a tentative D call TRBD1 (5 bases). CDR3 length: 13 residues. Germline-derived CDR1 and CDR2 are LNHDA and SQIVND (reference sequence). The V end lost 4 bases, the J end lost 5 bases, and 8 bases lay between the germline ends. CDR3 region: CASSTDRTGELFF. The CDR3 bases are TGTGCCAGTAGTACCGACAGAACCGGGGAGCTGTTTTTT.

The V gene is TRBV9, the J gene TRBJ1-3; D is perhaps TRBD1 (6 bases). The V gene lost 0 bases and the J gene lost 4 bases, with 14 bases spanning the gap. The germline V gene has CDR1 SGDLS and CDR2 YYNGEE. The CDR3 is 16 residues long. CDR3 residues: CASSVASGVTGNTIYF. CDR3 DNA: TGTGCCAGCAGCGTAGCTTCAGGGGTGACGGGAAACACCATATATTTT.

The chain carries TRBV3-1 (or the pseudogene TRBV3-2) and TRBJ1-3; no firm D call. The CDR3 totals 14 residues. Germline lookup yields CDR1 LGHDT and CDR2 YNNKEL (reference sequence). V lost 7 bases, J lost 0 bases, and 10 bases lay in between. The CDR3 sequence: CASTSRLSGNTIYF. CDR3 coding DNA: TGTGCCAGCACCTCGAGGCTCTCTGGAAACACCATATATTTT.